This T cell receptor beta chain came from a study of blood T cell repertoires in COVID-19. Study details: The cDNA or gDNA used as material had been derived from T cells, B-cell-depleted T cells, or PBMCs.

TCRdb's copy holds only in-frame clones and misses some; the assay was immunoSEQ multiplex PCR. The data show 470,000 or so clones, 85% to 90% seen once. The V gene's germline CDR1 is DFQATT and CDR2 SNEGSKA (reference sequence). V lost 3 bases and J lost 2, with 17 bases in between. This CDR3 has 15 residues. The source material was peripheral blood. J is TRBJ2-7 and V is TRBV20-1; maybe TRBD2 (6 bases). The clonotype originates from a woman aged 30 to 39 with acute or convalescent COVID-19. The CDR3 spells CSASPVLTGAYEQYF. The DNA of the CDR3 is TGCAGTGCTAGTCCCGTCCTCACGGGAGCCTACGAGCAGTACTTC.